This entry describes one T cell receptor beta chain. Antigen specificity is unknown. The sample comes from a study of PD-1 blockade in classical Hodgkin lymphoma. Study as a whole: Patients were treated with nivolumab at 3 mg/kg, and this was given intravenously every 2 weeks. Broader study findings: Complete responders had baseline diversity similar to newly diagnosed patients. A significant rise in TCR diversity by C4D1 was seen for CD4+ but not CD8+ cells. The study reported lower baseline TCR diversity in newly diagnosed patients than in healthy donors.

Each of the patients experienced relapse following autologous stem cell transplantation, and their brentuximab vedotin exposure differed. Germline CDR1 reads SGHDN; CDR2 reads FVKESK. This CDR3 is built from 13 residues. The ends were cut back, 1 base at V and 6 bases at J, with 7 bases in the middle. Libraries were prepared by immunoSEQ multiplex PCR; TCRdb keeps only in-frame clonotypes and omits some of them. This table holds tens of thousands of clones, nearly 90% found once. This TCR derives from a human donor with classical Hodgkin lymphoma. The rearrangement joins TRBV14 to TRBJ2-1, with no clear D. Specimen: peripheral blood mononuclear cells (PBMCs), collected before the second cycle of nivolumab. The CDR3 here is CASSQGWGNEQFF. The CDR3 DNA reads TGTGCCAGCAGCCAAGGATGGGGCAATGAGCAGTTCTTC.